The 10 T cell receptor beta chains reported below all come from one sample, sequenced in a study of blood T cell repertoires in COVID-19. Generated by immunoSEQ multiplex PCR, the TCRdb table keeps only in-frame clones and is missing some. The sample contains approximately 170,000 clones, roughly nine tenths of which appear only once. The sequenced material came from peripheral blood. The receptors come from a woman in her sixties or seventies with acute or convalescent COVID-19.

This sequence joins TRBV7-9 and TRBJ1-6; no reliable D call. This CDR3 contains 17 residues. V was cut by 5 bases and J by 0 bases, with 14 bases left in between. Looked up from germline, CDR1 is SEHNR and CDR2 is FQNEAQ (reference sequence). CDR3 loop: CASSLTALSSYNSPLHF. CDR3 coding DNA: TGTGCCAGCAGCCTCACAGCCTTGAGCTCCTATAATTCACCCCTCCACTTT.

The V and J genes are TRBV5-6 and TRBJ2-2; 8 bases are shared with TRBD1. The V gene's germline CDR1 is SGHDT and CDR2 YYEEEE. V shed 2 bases and J 6 bases; nucleotides not matched to a gene: 6. The CDR3 length is 15 residues. The CDR3 spells CASSFLDRASGELFF. CDR3 nucleotide sequence: TGTGCCAGCAGCTTTCTGGACAGGGCATCCGGGGAGCTGTTTTTT.

This clone was found once. The CDR3 coding sequence is TGTGCCAGCATCGCAACAGGGTACACCGGGGAGCTGTTTTTT. It specifies CASIATGYTGELFF. The J gene is TRBJ2-2, the V gene TRBV28; a weak D match, TRBD1 (6 bases). The CDR3 spans 14 residues. V dropped 7 bases and J dropped 3 bases, with 12 bases sitting between them. Germline values: CDR1 MDHEN, CDR2 SYDVKM.

The V call is TRBV19, the J call TRBJ2-5; possible D gene TRBD2, 7 bases. CDR3 length equals 14 residues. Trimming stripped 9 bases from V and 5 bases from J, with 19 bases between. CDR1 is LNHDA and CDR2 is SQIVND in the germline V gene (reference sequence). CDR3 residues: CASRKDSGMETQYF. The CDR3 nucleotides are TGTGCCAGCCGTAAGGACAGCGGGATGGAGACCCAGTACTTC.

This clone was seen once. The chain uses TRBV6-5 and TRBJ1-5, with 7 bases identical to TRBD1. V shed 10 bases, J shed 11 bases, and the junction held 14 bases outside the gene matches. CDR1 is MNHEY, CDR2 SVGAGI, per germline. The CDR3 extends over 13 amino acids. In nucleotides, the CDR3 is TGTGCCACCCTTGAGGGGGCGGCCGGGTCCCAGCATTTT. This translates into CATLEGAAGSQHF.

The chain employs TRBV18 and TRBJ2-7, with D uncertain. V gave up 3 bases and J gave up 0 bases, with 6 bases separating them. Germline V CDR1 and CDR2: KGHSH, LQKENI. This CDR3 contains 13 residues. CDR3 residues: CASSPTHSYEQYF. In nucleotides, the CDR3 is TGTGCCAGCTCACCGACACACTCCTACGAGCAGTACTTC. Full variable domain (outside the CDR3, taken from reference TRBV18 and TRBJ2-7): NAGVMQNPRHLVRRRGQEARLRCSPMKGHSHVYWYRQLPEEGLKFMVYLQKENIIDESGMPKERFSAEFPKEGPSILRIQQVVRGDSAAYFCASSPTHSYEQYFGPGTRLTVT.

This chain uses TRBV30 with TRBJ2-1; no firm D call. The CDR3 extends over 16 amino acids. The V and J ends lost 0 bases and 0 bases respectively, with 12 bases between them. Germline V CDR1 and CDR2: GTSNPN, SVGIG (reference sequence). In DNA form, the CDR3 reads TGTGCCTGGAGTGTATCACAATGGAGCTCCTACAATGAGCAGTTCTTC. Protein sequence: CAWSVSQWSSYNEQFF. The whole variable domain, remainder taken from reference TRBV30 and TRBJ2-1, is SQTIHQWPATLVQPVGSPLSLECTVEGTSNPNLYWYRQAAGRGLQLLFYSVGIGQISSEVPQNLSASRPQDRQFILSSKKLLLSDSGFYLCAWSVSQWSSYNEQFFGPGTRLTVL.

J is TRBJ1-1 and V is TRBV7-2; no clear D. The germline V gene encodes CDR1 SGHTA and CDR2 FQGNSA. The CDR3 length is 13 residues. V was clipped by 5 bases and J by 3 bases, with 10 bases between them. The CDR3 sequence is CASSVAVYTEAFF. The CDR3 nucleotides read TGTGCCAGCAGCGTTGCGGTATACACTGAAGCTTTCTTT.

The gene calls are TRBV7-2 and TRBJ2-3; D possibly corresponds to TRBD2 (6 bases). This CDR3 spans 15 amino acids. The germline V gene has CDR1 SGHTA and CDR2 FQGNSA. Trimming took off 1 base at V and 4 bases at J, with 12 bases between the two ends. The CDR3 DNA reads TGTGCCAGCAGCTTAGGGGTTGGAGGGGCAGATACGCAGTATTTT. Translation: CASSLGVGGADTQYF.

This rearrangement joins TRBV3-1 (or the pseudogene TRBV3-2) to TRBJ1-4, with 9 bases that match TRBD1. Per germline, CDR1 LGHDT and CDR2 YNNKEL (reference sequence). This CDR3 is 12 amino acids long. With V trimmed by 3 bases and J by 10 bases, 0 bases remained unmatched. The CDR3 protein is CASSQTGGKLFF. The CDR3 DNA is TGTGCCAGCAGCCAGACAGGGGGAAAACTGTTTTTT.